What follows are 28 T cell receptor beta chains derived from one specimen sequenced in a study of glioma-infiltrating T cells. Using RNA template, CDR3s of TCR alpha and beta were amplified with iRepertoire arm-PCR. From the multiplex PCR reads, TCRdb called clonotypes with MiXCR, one entry per CDR3 protein. The table lists around 97,000 distinct CDR3 sequences, about 30% of them singletons. Sequencing was performed on glioma tissue, nonneoplastic brain tissue, or PBMCs (not recorded which). The receptors shown here come from a human donor with low-grade glioma or glioblastoma, undergoing nonglioma brain surgery, or in good health (not recorded which).

As concerns this clonotype: Just one base apart from a much larger clone, this may be a read error. The V gene is TRBV28, the J gene TRBJ2-7, with a tentative D call TRBD1 (5 bases). The CDR3 sequence is 13 residues long. Germline-derived CDR1 and CDR2 are MDHEN and SYDVKM. Between the trimmed V and J ends, which lost 7 bases and 3 bases, there was a span of 13 bases. In DNA, the CDR3 is TGTGCCAGCACCTCAGACAGCTGCTACGAGCAGTACTTC. Translation gives CASTSDSCYEQYF.

The sample holds a few counts of this clonotype. V gene TRBV5-4 combines with J gene TRBJ2-1; 7 nucleotides line up with TRBD1. V was clipped by 4 bases and J by 5 bases; unmatched bases: 3. The CDR3 runs to 13 residues. CDR1 SGHNT and CDR2 YYREEE come from the germline V gene (reference sequence). CDR3 nucleotide sequence: TGTGCCAGCAGCAGGGACAGCCACAATGAGCAGTTCTTC. This encodes CASSRDSHNEQFF.

Details on this clonotype: This may be a read error, as it is one base from a much larger clone. The chain is built from TRBV7-2 and TRBJ2-3; D may match TRBD1 or TRBD2 (5 bases each). The CDR3 sequence is 15 residues long. Germline V gives CDR1 SGHTA, CDR2 FQGNSA. Trimming pared 1 base from V and 7 bases from J, leaving 15 bases between. CDR3 protein: CASSLGGAGGYTQYF. CDR3 sequence (DNA): TGTGCCAGCAGCTTAGGTGGGGCTGGGGGATATACGCAGTATTTT.

This clonotype was counted many times. The chain combines TRBV2 with TRBJ1-6; possible D gene TRBD1, 6 bases. CDR1 is SNHLY and CDR2 is FYNNEI in the germline V gene. CDR3 size: 15 residues. The V and J ends lost 5 bases and 9 bases respectively, with 17 bases between them. The CDR3 nucleotides are TGTGCCAGCAGTCTTGAACAGGGTCTCGGTTCACCCCTCCACTTT. Translating gives CASSLEQGLGSPLHF.

This chain connects TRBV20-1 to TRBJ2-1, with 7 nucleotides matching TRBD2. This CDR3 is 15 amino acids long. J gave up 4 bases and V 6 bases, and 12 bases lay outside the gene matches. The germline V gene encodes CDR1 DFQATT and CDR2 SNEGSKA (reference sequence). The CDR3 DNA sequence: TGCAGTGCAATAGGGGAACTAGCGAAGTACAATGAGCAGTTCTTC. It translates to CSAIGELAKYNEQFF.

On this clonotype: This sequence may be a read error, since a much larger clone differs from it by one base. The rearrangement links TRBV12-3 or TRBV12-4 to TRBJ1-1; no clear D. This CDR3 region has 14 residues. The CDR3 coding sequence is TGTGCCAGCAGTTATCAGACAACGAACACTGAAGCTTCCTTT. The encoded protein is CASSYQTTNTEASF.

This clonotype has a count of ten or more. The rearrangement uses TRBV20-1 and TRBJ1-1; D is uncertain. CDR1 and CDR2 (germline): DFQATT, SNEGSKA (reference sequence). V lost 4 bases, J lost 7 bases, and 7 bases lay in between. CDR3 length: 10 residues. This chain's CDR3 is CSAMVREAFF. The CDR3 DNA follows: TGCAGTGCTATGGTGCGTGAAGCTTTCTTT.

This clonotype was counted ten times or more. V is TRBV12-3 or TRBV12-4 and J is TRBJ1-1; weak D call: TRBD1 (5 bases). Between the trimmed V and J ends, which lost 4 bases and 11 bases, there was a span of 11 bases. The CDR3 length is 11 residues. The CDR3 DNA sequence: TGTGCCAGCAGTTCGAGGGGCGGCGCTTTCTTT. It specifies CASSSRGGAFF.

At least ten counts were recorded for this clonotype. V and J are TRBV7-9 and TRBJ2-5; D is unresolved. Trimming took 1 base from V and 2 from J, leaving 11 bases between them. The V gene's germline CDR1 is SEHNR and CDR2 FQNEAQ (reference sequence). The CDR3 consists of 15 residues. CDR3 in DNA: TGTGCCAGCAGCTTAGAACCGGGTCCACAAGAGACCCAGTACTTC. Translated: CASSLEPGPQETQYF.

A word on this clonotype: A much more abundant neighbour one base away suggests this may be a read error. Here the CDR3 reads CASSPRWGSNEEFF. The CDR3 DNA reads as TGCGCCAGCAGCCCCCGCTGGGGGTCCAATGAGGAGTTCTTC. V gene TRBV5-1 combines with J gene TRBJ2-1; possibly TRBD1 or TRBD2 for D (5 bases each). This CDR3 is built from 14 residues. Germline assignment: CDR1 SGHRS and CDR2 YFSETQ.

This clonotype was found many times. V and J are TRBV2 and TRBJ1-1, with no clear D. This CDR3 spans 11 amino acids. V dropped 4 bases and J dropped 8 bases, with 8 bases sitting between them. CDR1 is SNHLY, CDR2 FYNNEI, per germline. The CDR3 spells CASSGTFEAFF. CDR3 DNA sequence: TGTGCCAGCAGTGGGACGTTCGAAGCTTTCTTT.

Regarding this clonotype: A much larger clone differs from this one at a single base, so this may be a read error. V usage is TRBV7-9 and J usage is TRBJ1-5; D is ambiguous. Germline V lookup: CDR1 SEHNR, CDR2 FQNEAQ (reference sequence). There are 14 residues in the CDR3. The CDR3 reads CASSKEGLNHPQHF. The CDR3 DNA is TGTGCCAGCAGCAAAGAGGGCTTGAATCACCCCCAGCATTTT.

Details on this clonotype: A much larger clone lies one base from this, so it may be a read error. V and J are TRBV25-1 and TRBJ2-2, with a possible D match to TRBD1 (5 bases). The germline gives CDR1 MGHDK, CDR2 SYGVNS. CDR3 length: 14 residues. The chain's CDR3 is CASRDSSNTGELFF. The CDR3 coding sequence is TGTGCCAGCCGTGACAGTTCGAACACCGGGGAGCTGTTTTTT. Variable domain in full (rest from reference TRBV25-1 and TRBJ2-2): EADIYQTPRYLVIGTGKKITLECSQTMGHDKMYWYQQDPGMELHLIHYSYGVNSTEKGDLSSESTVSRIRTEHFPLTLESARPSHTSQYLCASRDSSNTGELFFGEGSRLTVL.

Comment on this clonotype: A read error may be the cause here, since a much bigger clone is one base away. This chain uses TRBV2 with TRBJ1-5; no clear D gene. Trimming removed 3 bases from V and 5 bases from J, with 14 bases in between. The CDR3 runs 15 residues. From germline, CDR1 is SNHLY and CDR2 FYNNEI. CDR3 in DNA: TGTGCCAGCAGTGAGCCCAAAGGGTCATATCAGCCCCAGCATTTT. Amino acids: CASSEPKGSYQPQHF.

This clonotype was recorded a few times. CDR3 coding DNA: TGCAGCCTCAGGACAGGGGATATTACCGGGGAGCTGTTTTTT. It encodes CSLRTGDITGELFF. The V call is TRBV29-1, the J call TRBJ2-2, with 9 positions matching TRBD1. Germline-derived CDR1 and CDR2 are SQVTM and ANQGSEA. The CDR3 extends over 14 amino acids. Trimming cost V 8 bases and J 5 bases; bases outside gene matches: 9.

Notes on this clonotype: A read error is possible here, since a much larger clone lies one base away. This chain links TRBV4-1 with TRBJ2-1, with D possibly matching TRBD1 (5 bases). The CDR3 is made up of 14 amino acids. Per the germline V gene, CDR1 is MGHRA and CDR2 is YSYEKL. CDR3 protein: CASSQETRVAEQLF. CDR3 bases: TGCGCCAGCAGCCAAGAGACCAGGGTTGCCGAGCAGCTCTTC.

This clonotype occurred a few times. The V call is TRBV6-1, the J call TRBJ2-6; D uncertain. Germline V gene data show CDR1 as MNHNS and CDR2 as SASEGT. The V end lost 5 bases, the J end lost 0 bases, and 8 bases lay between the germline ends. The CDR3 consists of 15 residues. Here the CDR3 DNA reads TGTGCCAGCAGTATGGTTCTCTCTGGGGCCAACGTCCTGACTTTC. It yields the protein CASSMVLSGANVLTF.

The chain is built from TRBV19 and TRBJ2-7; a weak D match, TRBD1 (6 bases). V lost 10 bases and J lost 0, with 13 bases in between. Germline V lookup: CDR1 LNHDA, CDR2 SQIVND (reference sequence). The CDR3 length is 13 residues. In nucleotides, the CDR3 is TGTGCCATACAGGACAGCTCCTCCTACGAGCAGTACTTC. Encoded protein: CAIQDSSSYEQYF.

This clonotype was counted ten times or more. The rearrangement uses TRBV6-1 and TRBJ1-1; D remains ambiguous. Trimming removed 7 bases at V and 1 base at J, with 10 bases between. The CDR3 length is 13 residues. Germline V lookup: CDR1 MNHNS, CDR2 SASEGT. The CDR3 DNA is TGTGCCAGCAATAAGGTGGGGAACACTGAAGCTTTCTTT. This encodes CASNKVGNTEAFF.

This clonotype was detected many times. The rearrangement joins TRBV20-1 to TRBJ2-5, with D possibly matching TRBD2 (6 bases). V lost 0 bases to trimming and J lost 4 bases, with 12 bases between them. Germline V gene data show CDR1 as DFQATT and CDR2 as SNEGSKA (reference sequence). There are 14 residues in the CDR3. The DNA of the CDR3 is TGCAGTGCTAGAGATGTGGAGGGAGGAGAGACCCAGTACTTC. Translation gives CSARDVEGGETQYF.

As to this clonotype: At one end the junction does not follow the germline gene, possibly because of a read error. The chain couples TRBV6-6 to TRBJ2-5, with D perhaps TRBD2 (5 bases). The CDR3 runs to 15 residues. Germline lookup yields CDR1 MNHNY and CDR2 SVGAGI (reference sequence). DNA for the CDR3: TGTGCCACCTTTCACCCACGGGGAGCCCAAGATACCCAGTACTTC. Protein: CATFHPRGAQDTQYF.

This clonotype has only a few counts. Here the CDR3 reads CASSQGGGWGTGELFF. The CDR3 nucleotides are TGTGCCAGCAGCCAGGGGGGGGGCTGGGGCACCGGGGAGCTGTTTTTT. This sequence joins TRBV7-2 and TRBJ2-2, with D possibly called TRBD1 or TRBD2 (7 bases each). CDR3 length equals 16 residues. Germline V lookup: CDR1 SGHTA, CDR2 FQGNSA. Trimming left V 5 bases short and J 4 bases short, with 17 bases between.

J is TRBJ1-1 and V is TRBV7-3; D is perhaps TRBD1 (6 bases). The CDR3 contains 14 residues. CDR1 and CDR2 from the germline V gene are SGHTA and FQGTGA. With 4 bases removed from V and 1 base from J, the gap between germline ends came to 10 bases. The CDR3 DNA reads TGTGCCAGCAGCTCTGGACAGCCGAACACTGAAGCTTTCTTT. It is translated as CASSSGQPNTEAFF.

This clonotype was found many times. The CDR3 region has the DNA TGTGCCAGCAGCTTGACCGGGCTAGCGGTCGGGTTAGATACGCAGTATTTT. Protein product: CASSLTGLAVGLDTQYF. This rearrangement joins TRBV7-9 to TRBJ2-3; the match to TRBD2 covers 7 bases. In germline, CDR1 is SEHNR, CDR2 FQNEAQ (reference sequence). The ends lost 3 bases at V and 5 bases at J; junction bases unmatched: 14. CDR3 length: 17 residues.

Concerning this clonotype: It may be a read error: a sequence one base away is much more abundant. The V gene is TRBV28, the J gene TRBJ2-7; 7 bases map to TRBD1. The CDR3 runs to 13 residues. CDR1 is MDHEN and CDR2 is SYDVKM in the germline V gene. V lost 8 bases, J lost 3 bases, and 7 bases stayed unmatched. The CDR3 loop is CASHVTGSYEQYF. The CDR3 nucleotides read TGTGCCAGCCACGTGACAGGGAGCTACGAGCAGTACTTC.

In its sample, this clonotype was seen many times. This chain joins TRBV19 and TRBJ1-5; no clear D gene. Germline CDR1 LNHDA, CDR2 SQIVND (reference sequence). Trimming took 3 bases from V and 6 from J, leaving 12 bases between them. The CDR3 contains 14 residues. CDR3 loop: CASSMFNGFQPQHF. The CDR3 DNA reads as TGTGCCAGTAGTATGTTTAATGGATTTCAGCCCCAGCATTTT.

As for this clonotype: One end of the junction varies from germline; a read error may be responsible. The rearrangement joins TRBV29-1 to TRBJ2-3; 10 bases are shared with TRBD2. The CDR3 runs 15 residues. Germline V lookup: CDR1 SQVTM, CDR2 ANQGSEA. The CDR3 reads CSVASSGRETDTKYF. CDR3 bases: TGCAGCGTTGCCTCAAGCGGGAGGGAGACAGATACGAAGTATTTT.

Comments on this clonotype: Since a much larger clone is just one base distant, this may be a read error. The chain has TRBV11-3 and TRBJ2-7; TRBD2 is a possible D gene (6 bases). Germline values: CDR1 SGHNT, CDR2 YENEEA. The length of the CDR3 is 12 residues. The DNA of the CDR3 is TGTGCCAACAGACCCCGGGGGTGCGAGCAGCACTTC. Translated: CANRPRGCEQHF.